The T cell receptor beta chain described here comes from a study of cytomegalovirus exposure and HLA in healthy donors. This clone has more than one count but fewer than ten. Germline-derived CDR1 and CDR2 are SEHNR and FQNEAQ (reference sequence). V shed 5 bases and J 2 bases; nucleotides not matched to a gene: 13. The CDR3 is 19 amino acids. PCR used 60 Vbeta primers and 13 Jbeta primers. Here immunoSEQ multiplex PCR was the method, and the copy in TCRdb shows in-frame clones only, minus some. The sample includes about 130,000 clones, around three quarters seen only once; the top ten take around 7%.

The chain is built from TRBV7-9 and TRBJ1-3; TRBD1 aligns across 12 bases. Sequenced input: PBMCs. The source of this sequence is a man in his forties or fifties in good health and CMV-seropositive. The CDR3 nucleotides are TGTGCCAGCAGCCTACCACCGGGACAGGGGGCAAGAGCTGGAAACACCATATATTTT. The encoded protein is CASSLPPGQGARAGNTIYF.